What follows describes a single T cell receptor (beta chain). Germline assignment: CDR1 LGHNA and CDR2 YNFKEQ. The length of the CDR3 is 15 residues. V lost 0 bases and J 8 bases, leaving 16 bases between the germline ends. The use of a sample-barcoded 5' primer and a J-beta primer mix characterized a second PCR of about 7 to 12 cycles. TCRdb itself ran the 5' RACE reads through MiXCR, one entry per CDR3 protein. The sample shows around 1,000,000 distinct CDR3 sequences, roughly 24% of them seen only once. The data were obtained in a study of blood T cells in healthy people across ages. These same records also appear under a second study, on T cells of mothers and their children.

The rearrangement joins TRBV4-2 to TRBJ1-1; D ambiguous. Sequencing input: blood. This clonotype was sampled from a girl under 10 years old in good health. The CDR3 DNA is TGTGCCAGCAGCCAAGATCTAGGCGCGCGCACCGAAGCTTTCTTT. Translated, it gives CASSQDLGARTEAFF.